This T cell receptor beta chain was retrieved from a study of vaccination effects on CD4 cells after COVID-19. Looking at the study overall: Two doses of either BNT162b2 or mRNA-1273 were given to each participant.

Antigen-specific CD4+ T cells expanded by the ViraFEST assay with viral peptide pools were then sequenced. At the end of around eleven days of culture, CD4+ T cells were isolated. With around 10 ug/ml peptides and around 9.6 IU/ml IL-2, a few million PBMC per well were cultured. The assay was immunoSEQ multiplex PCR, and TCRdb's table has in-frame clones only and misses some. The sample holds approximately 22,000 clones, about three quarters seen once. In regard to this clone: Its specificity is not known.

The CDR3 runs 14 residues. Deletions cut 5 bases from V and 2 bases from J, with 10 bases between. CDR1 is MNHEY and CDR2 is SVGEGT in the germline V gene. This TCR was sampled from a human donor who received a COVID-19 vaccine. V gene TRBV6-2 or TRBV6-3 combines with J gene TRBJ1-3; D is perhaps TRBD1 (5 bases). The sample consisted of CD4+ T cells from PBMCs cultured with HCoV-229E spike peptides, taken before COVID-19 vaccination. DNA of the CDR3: TGTGCCAGCAGTCCCGGGACGGCTGGAAACACCATATATTTT. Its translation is CASSPGTAGNTIYF.